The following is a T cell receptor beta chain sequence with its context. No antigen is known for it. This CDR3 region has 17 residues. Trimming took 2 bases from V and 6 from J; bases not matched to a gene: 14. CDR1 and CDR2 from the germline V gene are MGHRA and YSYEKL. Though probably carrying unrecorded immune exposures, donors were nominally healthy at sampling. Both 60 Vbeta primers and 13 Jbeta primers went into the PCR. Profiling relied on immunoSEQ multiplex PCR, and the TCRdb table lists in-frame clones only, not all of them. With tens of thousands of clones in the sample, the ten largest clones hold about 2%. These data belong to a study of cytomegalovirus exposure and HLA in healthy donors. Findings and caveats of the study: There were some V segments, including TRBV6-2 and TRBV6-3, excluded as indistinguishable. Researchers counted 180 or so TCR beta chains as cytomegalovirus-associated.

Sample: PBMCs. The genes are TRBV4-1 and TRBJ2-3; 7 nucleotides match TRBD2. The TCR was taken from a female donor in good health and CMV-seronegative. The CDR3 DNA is TGCGCCAGCAGCCAAATACCCCCAGACAGCGGGACCGATACGCAGTATTTT. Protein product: CASSQIPPDSGTDTQYF.